Each of the 29 T cell receptor beta chains below was sequenced from the same sample in a study of T cells in Graves' hyperthyroidism and ophthalmopathy. TCR beta CDR3 region amplification was performed from RNA transcripts. HTBI primers were employed in a first-round RT-PCR of the TCR CDR3. Each CDR3 protein is one row after TCRdb ran MiXCR on the multiplex PCR reads. Seen here are about 480,000 distinct CDR3 sequences, roughly 14% observed once, and the top ten hold roughly 17%. The specimen was blood. The receptors originated from a woman aged 18-30 years with Graves' hyperthyroidism.

This clonotype was detected many times. This chain connects TRBV13 to TRBJ1-4, with unresolved D. The CDR3 has 13 amino acids. CDR1 PRHDT and CDR2 FYEKMQ come from the germline V gene (reference sequence). Trimming stripped 0 bases from V and 7 bases from J, with 6 bases between. The DNA of the CDR3 is TGTGCCAGCAGCTTAGGTCGGGGTGAAAAACTGTTTTTT. It yields the protein CASSLGRGEKLFF.

This clonotype was seen at least ten times. This sequence joins TRBV30 and TRBJ1-2; possible D gene TRBD1, 6 bases. V was shortened by 0 bases and J by 4 bases, with 9 bases between the two germline ends. Germline CDR1 GTSNPN, CDR2 SVGIG (reference sequence). The CDR3 spans 13 residues. The CDR3: CAWSVRGGYGYTF. The CDR3 nucleotides are TGTGCCTGGAGTGTAAGAGGGGGCTATGGCTACACCTTC.

This clonotype was seen ten or more times. The gene calls are TRBV19 and TRBJ1-4, with 7 bases identical to TRBD1. Germline V CDR1 and CDR2: LNHDA, SQIVND (reference sequence). V trimming: 6 bases; J trimming: 2 bases; junction bases outside the gene matches: 6. The CDR3 has 15 residues. The CDR3 loop is CASRRKGQTNEKLFF. In nucleotides, the CDR3 is TGTGCCAGTAGGAGGAAGGGACAGACTAATGAAAAACTGTTTTTT.

In this sample, this clonotype turned up many times. The rearrangement links TRBV20-1 to TRBJ2-1, with D tentatively TRBD2 (6 bases). The germline CDR1 and CDR2 sequences are DFQATT and SNEGSKA (reference sequence). This CDR3 contains 14 residues. V gave up 3 bases and J gave up 8 bases, with 17 bases separating them. The CDR3 bases are TGCAGTGCTAGTATCGCGGGATTGGGGGATGAGCAGTTCTTC. This translates into CSASIAGLGDEQFF.

This clonotype was seen at least ten times. The chain recombines TRBV7-3 with TRBJ2-2, with D unresolved. The V gene's germline CDR1 is SGHTA and CDR2 FQGTGA. This CDR3 is 17 amino acids long. V was pared by 2 bases and J by 0 bases, with 13 bases between. The CDR3 DNA follows: TGTGCCAGCAGCTTAGGTGCCCGGTTCGCGAACACCGGGGAGCTGTTTTTT. Protein sequence: CASSLGARFANTGELFF.

The rearrangement uses TRBV5-1 and TRBJ2-3, with 8 bases matching TRBD2. CDR3 length: 16 amino acids. CDR1 and CDR2 from the germline V gene are SGHRS and YFSETQ. The trim removed 0 bases at V and 4 bases at J, leaving 7 bases unmatched. CDR3 sequence reads: CASSLEASGPPDTQYF. The CDR3 DNA follows: TGCGCCAGCAGCTTGGAGGCTAGCGGGCCCCCAGATACGCAGTATTTT. The variable domain in full, with the rest retrieved from reference TRBV5-1 and TRBJ2-3, is KAGVTQTPRYLIKTRGQQVTLSCSPISGHRSVSWYQQTPGQGLQFLFEYFSETQRNKGNFPGRFSGRQFSNSRSEMNVSTLELGDSALYLCASSLEASGPPDTQYFGPGTRLTVL.

This clonotype has a count of ten or more. This chain uses TRBV6-1 with TRBJ2-3; TRBD1 agrees at 8 bases. CDR1 is MNHNS, CDR2 SASEGT, per germline. After removal of 7 bases from V and 3 bases from J, the junction contained 9 bases not matched to a gene. The CDR3 has 15 amino acids. The DNA of the CDR3 is TGTGCCAGCATCCTGACAGGGGCGACGACAGATACGCAGTATTTT. As protein: CASILTGATTDTQYF.

A note on this clonotype: The CDR3 carries no conserved terminal phenylalanine or tryptophan, so it likely arises from a read error. The limits of the CDR3 on the DNA are not certain, so only TCRdb's listed CDR3 is given. The chain uses TRBV7-2 and TRBJ1-1. The CDR3 spans 15 amino acids, including both terminal residues. Germline-derived CDR1 and CDR2 are SGHTA and FQGNSA. The CDR3 sequence: CASSSDGGGQTEGFI.

The chain has TRBV20-1 and TRBJ2-5; D is uncertain. The ends were cut back, 0 bases at V and 1 base at J, with 9 bases in the middle. Germline lookup yields CDR1 DFQATT and CDR2 SNEGSKA (reference sequence). CDR3 length equals 14 residues. CDR3 protein: CSARDGLRQETQYF. In DNA, the CDR3 is TGCAGTGCTAGAGATGGGCTCCGCCAAGAGACCCAGTACTTC.

This clonotype was seen many times. This sequence joins TRBV20-1 and TRBJ1-1; no reliable D call. V shed 5 bases and J shed 0 bases, with 7 bases lying between them. CDR3 length equals 12 residues. Germline V gives CDR1 DFQATT, CDR2 SNEGSKA (reference sequence). CDR3 nucleotide sequence: TGCAGTGCTGCCTTCTTGAACACTGAAGCTTTCTTT. Translated: CSAAFLNTEAFF.

The J gene is TRBJ1-4, the V gene TRBV3-1; D gene uncertain. Trimming left V 0 bases short and J 12 bases short, with 14 bases between. The CDR3 runs to 14 residues. Germline CDR1 is LGHDT and CDR2 is YNNKEL (reference sequence). The DNA of the CDR3 is TGTGCCAGCAGCCAAGAGTCCATCCTTGGCGAACTGTTTTTT. Amino acids: CASSQESILGELFF.

V is TRBV30 and J is TRBJ2-1; D is possibly TRBD2 (5 bases). Trimming pared 3 bases from V and 8 bases from J, leaving 14 bases between. Looked up from germline, CDR1 is GTSNPN and CDR2 is SVGIG (reference sequence). The CDR3 has 13 amino acids. The CDR3 DNA is TGTGCCTGGAGCCTCACTAGTTTCGATGAGCAGTTCTTC. Its protein is CAWSLTSFDEQFF.

This clonotype was recorded many times. The V call is TRBV12-5, the J call TRBJ1-1; 8 nucleotides align to TRBD1. Per the germline V gene, CDR1 is LGHNT and CDR2 is FRNRAP. The CDR3 length is 13 residues. V was clipped by 6 bases and J by 5 bases; unmatched bases: 5. This chain's CDR3 is CASGLTGVTEAFF. As DNA, the CDR3 is TGTGCTAGTGGACTGACAGGGGTTACTGAAGCTTTCTTT.

As to this clonotype: This may come from a read error, since a much larger clone is one base off. This chain connects TRBV6-5 to TRBJ1-6; D perhaps matches TRBD1 (5 bases). Germline V gives CDR1 MNHEY, CDR2 SVGAGI. V was shortened by 2 bases and J by 8 bases, with 13 bases between the two germline ends. The CDR3 has 15 residues. The CDR3 nucleotides read TGTGCCAGCAGTTACAGCGGGGGGACGGATTCACCCCTCCACTTT. Encoded protein: CASSYSGGTDSPLHF.

This clonotype has at least ten counts. The gene calls are TRBV7-9 and TRBJ2-3; 10 bases fit TRBD2. This CDR3 comprises 15 residues. Losses at the gene ends were 3 bases for V and 1 base for J; bases not matched to a gene: 1. CDR1 and CDR2 from the germline V gene are SEHNR and FQNEAQ (reference sequence). The CDR3 protein is CASSFTSGGTDTQYF. In DNA, the CDR3 is TGTGCCAGCAGCTTTACTAGCGGGGGCACAGATACGCAGTATTTT.

Many counts were recorded for this clonotype. The V call is TRBV3-1, the J call TRBJ2-1; the match to TRBD1 covers 7 bases. The CDR3 extends over 15 amino acids. V gave up 0 bases and J gave up 4 bases; unmatched junction bases: 3. CDR1 LGHDT and CDR2 YNNKEL come from the germline V gene (reference sequence). The CDR3: CASSQDTGEYNEQFF. In nucleotides, the CDR3 is TGTGCCAGCAGCCAAGATACAGGGGAGTACAATGAGCAGTTCTTC.

The chain has TRBV20-1 and TRBJ1-2, with a possible D match to TRBD1 (5 bases). The CDR3 runs 13 residues. The V end lost 6 bases, the J end lost 2 bases, and 13 bases lay between the germline ends. Germline V gene data show CDR1 as DFQATT and CDR2 as SNEGSKA (reference sequence). The CDR3 loop reads CSALQGSNYGYTF. DNA of the CDR3: TGCAGTGCACTTCAGGGCTCCAACTATGGCTACACCTTC.

This clonotype was found many times. The CDR3 spells CASSLALGGELFF. For the CDR3, the DNA is TGTGCCAGCAGTTTAGCCCTCGGCGGGGAGCTGTTTTTT. The rearrangement links TRBV12-3 or TRBV12-4 to TRBJ2-2; no clear D. V was pared by 0 bases and J by 7 bases, with 6 bases between. This CDR3 has 13 residues.

V gene TRBV28 combines with J gene TRBJ1-2, with 12 nucleotides matching TRBD1. Germline CDR1 and CDR2: MDHEN and SYDVKM. The CDR3 spans 14 residues. The V and J ends lost 2 bases and 9 bases, in that order; junction bases with no gene match: 4. The CDR3 reads CASSLTGTGGRYTF. The CDR3, as DNA: TGTGCCAGCAGTTTAACCGGGACAGGGGGCCGCTACACCTTC.

This clonotype was seen a few times. The V gene is TRBV19, the J gene TRBJ2-7, with TRBD1 matching 9 bases. The junction had 8 bases not matched to a gene; V was cut back by 8 bases and J by 3 bases. The germline V gene encodes CDR1 LNHDA and CDR2 SQIVND (reference sequence). The CDR3 totals 14 residues. In DNA form, the CDR3 reads TGTGCCAGTGAACCGGGACAGGGTTTCTACGAGCAGTACTTC. This codes for CASEPGQGFYEQYF.

This clonotype showed up many times. V and J are TRBV9 and TRBJ2-1; 13 bases match TRBD2. There are 16 residues in the CDR3. CDR1 and CDR2 from the germline V gene are SGDLS and YYNGEE. The V and J ends lost 4 bases and 7 bases, in that order; junction bases with no gene match: 8. CDR3 loop: CASSTRLAGGGNEQFF. As DNA, the CDR3 is TGTGCCAGCAGCACTCGACTAGCGGGAGGAGGTAATGAGCAGTTCTTC.

This clonotype was found many times. V and J are TRBV2 and TRBJ2-7, with D unresolved. CDR1 and CDR2 from the germline V gene are SNHLY and FYNNEI. CDR3 length equals 13 residues. The germline V and J ends were trimmed by 1 base and 3 bases, with 7 bases remaining between them. The chain's CDR3 is CASSEGLNYEQYV. The DNA for the CDR3 is TGTGCCAGCAGTGAAGGGCTTAACTACGAGCAGTACGTC.

A few counts support this clonotype. This chain uses TRBV11-3 with TRBJ2-6, with D perhaps given as TRBD1 or TRBD2 (5 bases each). The CDR3 is 18 residues long. V was shortened by 4 bases and J by 0 bases, with 16 bases between the two germline ends. Germline CDR1 is SGHNT and CDR2 is YENEEA. CDR3 nucleotide sequence: TGTGCCAGCAGCTCCTGGGACGGTCGTTCCTCTGGGGCCAACGTCCTGACTTTC. Residues: CASSSWDGRSSGANVLTF.

About this clonotype itself: At one end the junction does not follow the germline gene, possibly because of a read error. The chain carries TRBV7-9 and TRBJ2-7, with a tentative D call TRBD2 (7 bases). This CDR3 comprises 14 residues. Per germline, CDR1 SEHNR and CDR2 FQNEAQ (reference sequence). The CDR3 DNA reads as TGTGACAGCAGCCCACCCGGGGGGCGCTACGAGCAGTACTTC. Protein sequence: CDSSPPGGRYEQYF.

This sequence joins TRBV15 and TRBJ1-3; possibly TRBD1 for D (5 bases). Germline V gene data show CDR1 as LNHNV and CDR2 as YYDKDF (reference sequence). Between the trimmed V and J ends, which lost 6 bases and 2 bases, there was a span of 17 bases. CDR3 length: 16 residues. The chain's CDR3 is CATSPRAGVTGNTIYF. In DNA, the CDR3 is TGTGCCACCAGTCCGAGGGCGGGGGTTACTGGAAACACCATATATTTT.

The table lists this clonotype with a few counts. V gene TRBV6-2 or TRBV6-3 combines with J gene TRBJ2-3, with 12 nucleotides matching TRBD2. The junction had 2 bases not matched to a gene; V was cut back by 5 bases and J by 2 bases. The CDR3 has 15 residues. Germline V gene sequence: CDR1 MNHEY, CDR2 SVGEGT. CDR3 sequence (DNA): TGTGCCAGCAGTCGGACTAGCGGGGCCACAGATACGCAGTATTTT. Its protein product is CASSRTSGATDTQYF.

The table lists this clonotype with many counts. This chain links TRBV7-2 with TRBJ1-4; 7 positions agree with TRBD1. The CDR3 spans 12 residues. The germline gives CDR1 SGHTA, CDR2 FQGNSA. Unmatched junction bases numbered 0, after V lost 3 bases and J lost 8 bases. The CDR3 nucleotides are TGTGCCAGCAGCTTGGGACAGGAAAAACTGTTTTTT. It codes for CASSLGQEKLFF.

The rearrangement links TRBV20-1 to TRBJ1-1, with D maybe TRBD1 (5 bases). CDR3 size: 14 residues. Per germline, CDR1 DFQATT and CDR2 SNEGSKA (reference sequence). Trimming left V 5 bases short and J 1 base short, with 14 bases between. For the CDR3, the DNA is TGCAGTGCTGGCCTTGCGGGGGAGAACACTGAAGCTTTCTTT. As protein: CSAGLAGENTEAFF.

This clonotype was seen a single time. Since a much larger clone is just one base distant, this may be a read error. The chain combines TRBV5-1 with TRBJ1-1, with TRBD1 identical over 7 bases. The CDR3 is made up of 17 amino acids. In germline, CDR1 is SGHRS, CDR2 YFSETQ. The CDR3 loop reads CASSLARGTAMNTEALF. The CDR3 DNA follows: TGCGCCAGCAGCTTGGCCAGGGGGACAGCCATGAACACTGAAGCTCTCTTT.